Listed here are 16 T cell receptor beta chains from one sample, sequenced in a study of beta chain features in type 1 diabetes. Findings and limits, study-wide: Within each of all four CD4+ subsets, Type 1 diabetes patients had TCRB CDR3s that were moderately but significantly shorter.

Antigens of these TCRs are unknown. Expressed TCRB transcripts were sequenced after all isolated RNA was converted to cDNA. Method: immunoSEQ multiplex PCR; TCRdb's copy keeps in-frame clones and lacks some. The sample has around 310,000 clones, 13% seen once. Sequencing was done on a sample of naive CD4+ T cells from blood. The receptors here all came from a woman aged 18-29 years with type 1 diabetes.

The J gene is TRBJ2-5, the V gene TRBV4-2; no definite D call. Germline V gives CDR1 LGHNA, CDR2 YNFKEQ. The CDR3 is 16 residues long. V was trimmed by 1 base and J by 0 bases, leaving 12 bases between them. The CDR3 is CASSQGVAEYQETQYF. The DNA for the CDR3 is TGTGCCAGCAGCCAAGGTGTAGCAGAGTACCAAGAGACCCAGTACTTC.

Only a few counts were recorded for this clone. The chain uses TRBV7-2 and TRBJ1-1; a weak D match, TRBD1 (5 bases). The CDR3 runs 15 residues. Trimming cost V 6 bases and J 10 bases, with 24 bases left between them. CDR1 SGHTA and CDR2 FQGNSA come from the germline V gene. The CDR3 loop reads CASSKAGGGYVVAFF. CDR3 nucleotides: TGTGCCAGCAGTAAGGCCGGGGGTGGGTACGTGGTAGCTTTCTTT.

This clone was counted only a few times. CDR3 DNA sequence: TGTGCCAGTAGTATTCGGGGACAGGGGTCAGATACGCAGTATTTT. It codes for CASSIRGQGSDTQYF. J is TRBJ2-3 and V is TRBV19; 10 bases are a match to TRBD1. The CDR3 spans 15 residues. V shed 3 bases, J shed 4 bases, and the junction held 4 bases outside the gene matches. Germline assignment: CDR1 LNHDA and CDR2 SQIVND (reference sequence).

V usage is TRBV6-6 and J usage is TRBJ2-3, with 9 bases lining up with TRBD1. Trimming at V came to 6 bases and at J to 12 bases, leaving 4 bases not matched to a gene. This CDR3 region has 11 residues. Germline CDR1 MNHNY, CDR2 SVGAGI (reference sequence). This CDR3 is CASRDRGAQYF. DNA of the CDR3: TGTGCCAGCAGGGACAGGGGTGCACAGTATTTT.

V usage is TRBV6-1 and J usage is TRBJ2-1, with 8 bases that match TRBD2. The CDR3 length is 15 residues. Germline V gene lookup returns CDR1 MNHNS and CDR2 SASEGT. The V segment lost 4 bases and the J segment 4 bases; nucleotides outside the gene matches: 6. This CDR3 reads CASSVAGGVYNEQFF. The CDR3 DNA reads as TGTGCCAGCAGTGTCGCGGGAGGAGTTTACAATGAGCAGTTCTTC.

This clone was counted between two and nine times. V gene TRBV9 combines with J gene TRBJ2-3, with TRBD2 matching 10 bases. After removal of 0 bases from V and 6 bases from J, the junction contained 7 bases not matched to a gene. The germline gives CDR1 SGDLS, CDR2 YYNGEE. This CDR3 has 16 residues. In DNA, the CDR3 is TGTGCCAGCAGCGTAGTTCAAGCGGGAGGGCCGGATACGCAGTATTTT. Amino acids: CASSVVQAGGPDTQYF.

This clone turned up a few times. The chain uses TRBV7-9 and TRBJ2-5; D might be TRBD1 (6 bases). The CDR3 length is 13 residues. The germline V gene encodes CDR1 SEHNR and CDR2 FQNEAQ (reference sequence). The V end was cut by 5 bases, the J end by 4 bases, with 11 bases between. The CDR3 DNA follows: TGTGCCAGCAGCCAGGGGTCCGGAGAGACCCAGTACTTC. It encodes CASSQGSGETQYF.

This rearrangement joins TRBV7-9 to TRBJ2-3; 7 bases map to TRBD1. CDR3 length: 15 amino acids. Per germline, CDR1 SEHNR and CDR2 FQNEAQ (reference sequence). V was pared by 1 base and J by 4 bases, with 5 bases of the junction left unmatched. In DNA, the CDR3 is TGTGCCAGCAGCTTAGGAGGGCAGGGGGCAGATACGCAGTATTTT. This gives the protein CASSLGGQGADTQYF.

This clone was seen a handful of times. This chain links TRBV9 with TRBJ1-1; 8 bases map to TRBD1. Unmatched junction bases numbered 4, after V lost 0 bases and J lost 0 bases. Germline lookup yields CDR1 SGDLS and CDR2 YYNGEE. The CDR3 totals 16 residues. The CDR3 DNA reads as TGTGCCAGCAGCGTAGGACAGGGGCTACTGAACACTGAAGCTTTCTTT. Encoded protein: CASSVGQGLLNTEAFF. Variable domain in full (rest from reference TRBV9 and TRBJ1-1): DSGVTQTPKHLITATGQRVTLRCSPRSGDLSVYWYQQSLDQGLQFLIQYYNGEERAKGNILERFSAQQFPDLHSELNLSSLELGDSALYFCASSVGQGLLNTEAFFGQGTRLTVV.

This clone was detected only a few times. The V call is TRBV5-1, the J call TRBJ2-1, with a tentative D call TRBD2 (6 bases). Trimming left V 4 bases short and J 7 bases short, with 21 bases between. The CDR3 runs to 16 residues. Germline CDR1 and CDR2: SGHRS and YFSETQ. CDR3 sequence: CASSPSLAGSSNEQFF. The CDR3 DNA reads TGCGCCAGCAGCCCTTCCCTGGCGGGAAGTTCTAATGAGCAGTTCTTC.

The gene calls are TRBV9 and TRBJ1-1; TRBD1 matches 7 bases. The trim removed 3 bases at V and 3 bases at J, leaving 14 bases unmatched. This CDR3 is built from 17 residues. Germline CDR1 reads SGDLS; CDR2 reads YYNGEE. The CDR3 bases are TGTGCCAGCAGCGCCGCAAGGGACAGTCCTGCGGACACTGAAGCTTTCTTT. Translating it yields CASSAARDSPADTEAFF. Supplemented by reference TRBV9 and TRBJ1-1, the full variable domain reads DSGVTQTPKHLITATGQRVTLRCSPRSGDLSVYWYQQSLDQGLQFLIQYYNGEERAKGNILERFSAQQFPDLHSELNLSSLELGDSALYFCASSAARDSPADTEAFFGQGTRLTVV.

The rearrangement links TRBV5-4 to TRBJ2-3; D is ambiguous. Trimming removed 5 bases at V and 1 base at J, with 17 bases between. This CDR3 spans 16 amino acids. Germline lookup yields CDR1 SGHNT and CDR2 YYREEE (reference sequence). The CDR3 loop is CASSRPSFRGTDTQYF. CDR3 in DNA: TGTGCCAGCAGTAGACCTTCCTTCCGGGGCACAGATACGCAGTATTTT.

This clone was recorded a few times. V is TRBV30 and J is TRBJ2-5, with a possible D match to TRBD1 (6 bases). CDR3 size: 13 residues. Per germline, CDR1 GTSNPN and CDR2 SVGIG (reference sequence). V lost 7 bases and J lost 1, with 13 bases in between. This CDR3 reads CASGTQLQETQYF. In nucleotides, the CDR3 is TGTGCCTCGGGGACACAGCTCCAAGAGACCCAGTACTTC.

The sample holds a few counts of this clone. The genes are TRBV6-5 and TRBJ1-2; possible D gene TRBD1, 5 bases. V lost 4 bases, J lost 8 bases, and 14 bases lay in between. Per germline, CDR1 MNHEY and CDR2 SVGAGI. The CDR3 contains 13 residues. The CDR3 DNA reads TGTGCCAGCAGTTCTGCCGGGGGTTGGGGCTACACCTTC. This codes for CASSSAGGWGYTF.

This clone was recorded a few times. The chain recombines TRBV29-1 with TRBJ2-2; a weak D match, TRBD2 (5 bases). CDR1 and CDR2 from the germline V gene are SQVTM and ANQGSEA. The germline V and J ends were trimmed by 7 bases and 0 bases, with 12 bases remaining between them. This CDR3 comprises 14 residues. In DNA form, the CDR3 reads TGCAGCGCCGTTGAGGGCCCGAACACCGGGGAGCTGTTTTTT. It codes for CSAVEGPNTGELFF.

There are a few counts of this clone. This chain joins TRBV7-9 and TRBJ2-3; the match to TRBD1 covers 11 bases. This CDR3 has 14 residues. CDR1 and CDR2 from the germline V gene are SEHNR and FQNEAQ (reference sequence). Trimming cost V 8 bases and J 4 bases; bases outside gene matches: 5. In DNA, the CDR3 is TGTGCCAGCCTAGGACAGGGGGCCTCAGATACGCAGTATTTT. Translated: CASLGQGASDTQYF.